This T cell receptor (beta chain) came from a study of OX40 agonist ivuxolimab in advanced cancers. Study-wide background: Patients in the trial were receiving intravenous ivuxolimab every 2 weeks, at doses of 0.01 to 10 mg/kg.

Study findings and constraints: The mean number of expanded clones was higher in CD8+ T cells than in CD4+.

As to this clone: No antigen is known for it.

In germline, CDR1 is MNHEY, CDR2 SVGAGI. Trimming cost V 6 bases and J 5 bases; bases outside gene matches: 6. The CDR3 runs to 13 residues. The method was immunoSEQ multiplex PCR; TCRdb's version includes in-frame clones alone and lacks a portion of them. Counted here are approximately 130,000 clones, approximately 94% occurring once; the ten biggest clones make up roughly 1%. The rearrangement joins TRBV6-5 to TRBJ2-7; TRBD1 aligns across 8 bases. The sequence was obtained from an adult with an advanced solid tumor such as melanoma, head and neck, liver or kidney cancer. The material sequenced was CD4+ or CD8+ T cells sorted from blood, taken in a trial of the OX40 agonist ivuxolimab. The CDR3 loop is CASREQGENEQYF. DNA of the CDR3: TGTGCCAGCAGGGAACAGGGGGAAAACGAGCAGTACTTC.